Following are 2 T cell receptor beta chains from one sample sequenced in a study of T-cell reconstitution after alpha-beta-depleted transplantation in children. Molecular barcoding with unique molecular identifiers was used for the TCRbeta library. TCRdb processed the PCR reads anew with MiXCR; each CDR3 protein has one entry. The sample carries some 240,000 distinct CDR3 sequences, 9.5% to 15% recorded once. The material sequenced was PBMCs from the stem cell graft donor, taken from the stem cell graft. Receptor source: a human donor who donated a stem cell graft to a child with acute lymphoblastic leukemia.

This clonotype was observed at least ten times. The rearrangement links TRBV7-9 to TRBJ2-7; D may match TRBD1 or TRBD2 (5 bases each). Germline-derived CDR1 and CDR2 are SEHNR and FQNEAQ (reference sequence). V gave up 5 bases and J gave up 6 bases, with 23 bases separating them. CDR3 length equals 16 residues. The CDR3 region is CASSRGTGAFGVEQYF. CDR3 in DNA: TGTGCCAGCAGCCGTGGGACCGGGGCCTTTGGGGTCGAGCAGTACTTC.

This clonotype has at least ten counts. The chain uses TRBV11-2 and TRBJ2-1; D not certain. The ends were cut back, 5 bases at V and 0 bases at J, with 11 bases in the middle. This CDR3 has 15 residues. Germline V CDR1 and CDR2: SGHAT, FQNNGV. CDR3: CASSPSQPSYNEQFF. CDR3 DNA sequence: TGTGCCAGCAGCCCCTCGCAGCCCTCCTACAATGAGCAGTTCTTC.